Given below is one T cell receptor beta chain in context. The data were obtained in a study of T cell changes during pregnancy in multiple sclerosis. The CDR3 loop spans 17 amino acids. Germline CDR1 and CDR2: SEHNR and FQNEAQ (reference sequence). V shed 1 base, J shed 6 bases, and the junction held 11 bases outside the gene matches. Assay used: immunoSEQ multiplex PCR; TCRdb lists only in-frame clones, some missing. The sample lists fewer than 110,000 clones, around 94% occurring once. The material sequenced was peripheral blood, taken after pregnancy. V and J are TRBV7-9 and TRBJ1-4; 7 nucleotides agree with TRBD1. This sequence was found in a female donor with multiple sclerosis, enrolled in a pregnancy study. CDR3 in amino acids: CASSLGRETGLYEKLFF. The CDR3 DNA sequence: TGTGCCAGCAGCTTAGGCCGGGAGACAGGGCTTTATGAAAAACTGTTTTTT. Full variable domain (remainder filled in from reference TRBV7-9 and TRBJ1-4): DTGVSQNPRHKITKRGQNVTFRCDPISEHNRLYWYRQTLGQGPEFLTYFQNEAQLEKSRLLSDRFSAERPKGSFSTLEIQRTEQGDSAMYLCASSLGRETGLYEKLFFGSGTQLSVL.